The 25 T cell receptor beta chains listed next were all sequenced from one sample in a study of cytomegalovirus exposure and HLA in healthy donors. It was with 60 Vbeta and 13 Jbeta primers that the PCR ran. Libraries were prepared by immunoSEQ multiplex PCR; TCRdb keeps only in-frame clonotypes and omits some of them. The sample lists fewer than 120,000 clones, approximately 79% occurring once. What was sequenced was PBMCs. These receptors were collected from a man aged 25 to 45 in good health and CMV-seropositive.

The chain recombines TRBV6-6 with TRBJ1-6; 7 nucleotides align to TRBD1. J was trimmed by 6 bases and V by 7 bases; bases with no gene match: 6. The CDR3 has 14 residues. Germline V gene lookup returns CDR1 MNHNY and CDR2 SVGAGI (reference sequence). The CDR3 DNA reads TGTGCCAGCAACCGACAGGGAGTTAATTCACCCCTCCACTTT. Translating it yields CASNRQGVNSPLHF.

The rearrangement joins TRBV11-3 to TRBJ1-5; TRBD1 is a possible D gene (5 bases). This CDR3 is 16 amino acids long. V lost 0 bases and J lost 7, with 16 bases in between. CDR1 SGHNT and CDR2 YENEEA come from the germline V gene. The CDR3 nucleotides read TGTGCCAGCAGCTTAGATTATACAGGAGGGAGCCAGCCCCAGCATTTT. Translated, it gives CASSLDYTGGSQPQHF. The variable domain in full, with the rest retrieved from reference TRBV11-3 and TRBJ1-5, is EAGVVQSPRYKIIEKKQPVAFWCNPISGHNTLYWYLQNLGQGPELLIRYENEEAVDDSQLPKDRFSAERLKGVDSTLKIQPAELGDSAVYLCASSLDYTGGSQPQHFGDGTRLSIL.

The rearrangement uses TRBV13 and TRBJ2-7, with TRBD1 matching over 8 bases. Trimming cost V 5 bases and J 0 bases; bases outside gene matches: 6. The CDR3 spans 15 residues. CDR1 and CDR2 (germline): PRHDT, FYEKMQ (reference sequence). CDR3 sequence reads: CASSTPGQGSYEQYF. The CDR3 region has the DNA TGTGCCAGCAGCACCCCCGGACAGGGCTCCTACGAGCAGTACTTC.

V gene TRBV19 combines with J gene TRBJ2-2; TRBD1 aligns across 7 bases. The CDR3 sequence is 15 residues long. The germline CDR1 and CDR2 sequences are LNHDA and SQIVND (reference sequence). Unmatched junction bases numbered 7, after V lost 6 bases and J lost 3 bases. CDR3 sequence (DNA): TGTGCCAGTAGCCGACAGGGAGCGTACACCGGGGAGCTGTTTTTT. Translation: CASSRQGAYTGELFF.

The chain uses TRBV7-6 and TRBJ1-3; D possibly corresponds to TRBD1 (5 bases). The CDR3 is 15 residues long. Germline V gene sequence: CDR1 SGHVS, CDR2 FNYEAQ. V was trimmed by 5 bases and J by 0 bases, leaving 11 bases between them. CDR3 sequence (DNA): TGTGCCAGCAGCCCCAGGGCCTTCTCTGGAAACACCATATATTTT. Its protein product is CASSPRAFSGNTIYF.

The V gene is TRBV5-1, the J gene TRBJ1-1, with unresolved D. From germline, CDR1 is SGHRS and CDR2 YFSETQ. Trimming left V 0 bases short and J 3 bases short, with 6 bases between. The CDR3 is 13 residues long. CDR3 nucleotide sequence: TGCGCCAGCAGCTTGGATGCGGACACTGAAGCTTTCTTT. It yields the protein CASSLDADTEAFF.

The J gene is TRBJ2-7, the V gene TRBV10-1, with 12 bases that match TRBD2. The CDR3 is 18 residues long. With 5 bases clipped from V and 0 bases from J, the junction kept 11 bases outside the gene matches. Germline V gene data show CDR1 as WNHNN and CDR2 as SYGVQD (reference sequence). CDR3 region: CASSPRQGLAGFSYEQYF. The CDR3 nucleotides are TGCGCCAGCAGTCCGCGACAAGGACTAGCGGGGTTCTCCTACGAGCAGTACTTC.

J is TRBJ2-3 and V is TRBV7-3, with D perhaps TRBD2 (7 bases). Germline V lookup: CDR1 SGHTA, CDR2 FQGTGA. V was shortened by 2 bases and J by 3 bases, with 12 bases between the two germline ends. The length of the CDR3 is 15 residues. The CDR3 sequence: CASSLVGGATDTQYF. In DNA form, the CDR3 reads TGTGCCAGCAGCTTAGTGGGGGGGGCTACAGATACGCAGTATTTT.

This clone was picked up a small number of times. CDR3 DNA sequence: TGTGCCATCGGGGGCGGGAATTCACCCCTCCACTTT. Translation: CAIGGGNSPLHF. The genes are TRBV10-3 and TRBJ1-6; D is possibly TRBD1 (6 bases). The CDR3 length is 12 residues. Looked up from germline, CDR1 is ENHRY and CDR2 is SYGVKD. Trimming left V 8 bases short and J 7 bases short, with 9 bases between.

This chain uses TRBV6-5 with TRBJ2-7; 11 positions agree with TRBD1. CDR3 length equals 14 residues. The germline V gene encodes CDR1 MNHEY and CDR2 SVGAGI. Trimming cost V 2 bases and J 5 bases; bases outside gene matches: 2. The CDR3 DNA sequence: TGTGCCAGCAGTTACCGGGACAGGGGGGACGAGCAGTACTTC. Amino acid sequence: CASSYRDRGDEQYF.

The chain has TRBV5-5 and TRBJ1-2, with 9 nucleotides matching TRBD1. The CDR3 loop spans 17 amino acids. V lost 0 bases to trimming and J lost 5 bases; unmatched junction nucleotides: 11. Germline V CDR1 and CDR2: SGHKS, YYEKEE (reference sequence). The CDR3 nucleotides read TGTGCCAGCAGCTTGGGTACAGGGGGCTTTAAGTGGTATGGCTACACCTTC. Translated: CASSLGTGGFKWYGYTF.

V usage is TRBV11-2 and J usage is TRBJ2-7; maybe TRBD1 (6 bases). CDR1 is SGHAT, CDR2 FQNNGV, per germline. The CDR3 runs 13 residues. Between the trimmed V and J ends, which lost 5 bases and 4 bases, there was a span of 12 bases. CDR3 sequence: CASSPYREYEQYF. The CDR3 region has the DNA TGTGCCAGCAGCCCCTACAGGGAATACGAGCAGTACTTC.

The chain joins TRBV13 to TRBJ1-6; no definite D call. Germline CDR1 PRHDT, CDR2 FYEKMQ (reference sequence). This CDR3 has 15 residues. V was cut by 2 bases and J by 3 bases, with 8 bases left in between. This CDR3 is CASSLWSGYNSPLHF. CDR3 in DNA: TGTGCCAGCAGCTTATGGTCAGGCTATAATTCACCCCTCCACTTT.

The DNA of the CDR3 is TGTGCCAGTAGTACAAAGAGACTCTACACCTTC. This sequence encodes CASSTKRLYTF. The chain couples TRBV19 to TRBJ1-2; D uncertain. Germline lookup yields CDR1 LNHDA and CDR2 SQIVND (reference sequence). This CDR3 is built from 11 residues. V was clipped by 4 bases and J by 10 bases, with 10 bases between them.

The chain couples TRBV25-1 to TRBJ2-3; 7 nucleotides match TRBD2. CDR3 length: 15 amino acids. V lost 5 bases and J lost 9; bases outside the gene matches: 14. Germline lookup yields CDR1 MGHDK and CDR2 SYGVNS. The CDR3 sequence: CASSFRRGGIETQYF. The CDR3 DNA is TGTGCCAGCAGTTTCCGGCGCGGGGGAATAGAAACGCAGTATTTT.

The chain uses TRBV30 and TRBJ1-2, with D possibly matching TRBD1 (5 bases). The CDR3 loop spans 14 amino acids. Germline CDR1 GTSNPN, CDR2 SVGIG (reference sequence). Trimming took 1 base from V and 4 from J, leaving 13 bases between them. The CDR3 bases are TGTGCCTGGAGTGGGGGCAGGGCAAGCTATGGCTACACCTTC. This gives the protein CAWSGGRASYGYTF.

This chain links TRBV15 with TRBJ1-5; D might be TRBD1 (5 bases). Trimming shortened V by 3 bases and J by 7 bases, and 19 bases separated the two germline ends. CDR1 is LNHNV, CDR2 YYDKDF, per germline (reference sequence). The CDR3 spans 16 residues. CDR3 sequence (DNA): TGTGCCACCAGCAGGGGGGGAGGGGCAGGGACCCAGCCCCAGCATTTT. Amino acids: CATSRGGGAGTQPQHF. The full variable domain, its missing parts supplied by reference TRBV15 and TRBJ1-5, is DAMVIQNPRYQVTQFGKPVTLSCSQTLNHNVMYWYQQKSSQAPKLLFHYYDKDFNNEADTPDNFQSRRPNTSFCFLDIRSPGLGDTAMYLCATSRGGGAGTQPQHFGDGTRLSIL.

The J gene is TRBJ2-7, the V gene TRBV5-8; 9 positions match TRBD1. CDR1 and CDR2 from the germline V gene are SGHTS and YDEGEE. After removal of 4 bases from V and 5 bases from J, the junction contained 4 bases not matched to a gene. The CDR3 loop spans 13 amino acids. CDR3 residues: CASSLWDRDEQYF. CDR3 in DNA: TGTGCCAGCAGCCTCTGGGACAGGGACGAGCAGTACTTC.

The CDR3 coding sequence is TGTGCCAGCAGCTTAGGCGGGGGGCCCCGCAGGGAGCTGTTTTTT. This sequence encodes CASSLGGGPRRELFF. The chain combines TRBV7-8 with TRBJ2-2; 8 bases are a match to TRBD2. CDR1 and CDR2 from the germline V gene are SGHVS and FQNEAQ. Trimming cost V 1 base and J 9 bases; bases outside gene matches: 7. The CDR3 runs to 15 residues.

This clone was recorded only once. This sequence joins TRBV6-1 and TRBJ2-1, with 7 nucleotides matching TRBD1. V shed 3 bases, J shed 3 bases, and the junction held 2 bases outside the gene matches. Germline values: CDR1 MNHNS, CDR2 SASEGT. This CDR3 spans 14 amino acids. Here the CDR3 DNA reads TGTGCCAGCAGTGACAGGGGGATCTACAATGAGCAGTTCTTC. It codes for CASSDRGIYNEQFF.

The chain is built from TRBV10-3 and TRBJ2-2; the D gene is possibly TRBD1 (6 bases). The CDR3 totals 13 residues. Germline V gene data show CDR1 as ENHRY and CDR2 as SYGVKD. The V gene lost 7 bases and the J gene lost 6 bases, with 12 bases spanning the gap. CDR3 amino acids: CAIMDQGSGELFF. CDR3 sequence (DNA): TGTGCCATCATGGATCAGGGGTCCGGGGAGCTGTTTTTT.

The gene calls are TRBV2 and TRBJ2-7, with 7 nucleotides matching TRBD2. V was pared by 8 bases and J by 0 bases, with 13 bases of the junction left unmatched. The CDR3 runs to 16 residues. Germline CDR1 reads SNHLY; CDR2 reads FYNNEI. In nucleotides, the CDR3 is TGTGCCAGCTCTAGAATACGGGGCGGGGGCTCCTACGAGCAGTACTTC. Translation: CASSRIRGGGSYEQYF.

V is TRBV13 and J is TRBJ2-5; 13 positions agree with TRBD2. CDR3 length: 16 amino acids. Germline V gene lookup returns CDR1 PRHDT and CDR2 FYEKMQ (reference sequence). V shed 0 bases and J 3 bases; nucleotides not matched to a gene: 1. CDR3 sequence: CASSLGGLAGEETQYF. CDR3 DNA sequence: TGTGCCAGCAGCTTAGGAGGACTAGCGGGAGAAGAGACCCAGTACTTC.

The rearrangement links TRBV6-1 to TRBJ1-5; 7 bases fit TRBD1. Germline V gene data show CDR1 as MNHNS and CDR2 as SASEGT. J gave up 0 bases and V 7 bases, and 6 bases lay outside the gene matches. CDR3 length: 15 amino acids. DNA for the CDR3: TGTGCCAGCAACACAAACAGGGGTAGCAATCAGCCCCAGCATTTT. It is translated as CASNTNRGSNQPQHF.

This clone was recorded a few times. The CDR3 protein is CASSESLRTREQETQYF. DNA for the CDR3: TGTGCCAGCAGTGAATCCCTCAGGACCAGGGAACAAGAGACCCAGTACTTC. The chain combines TRBV2 with TRBJ2-5; a weak D match, TRBD1 (5 bases). V lost 2 bases, J lost 2 bases, and 18 bases lay in between. This CDR3 has 17 amino acids. Germline lookup yields CDR1 SNHLY and CDR2 FYNNEI.